This TCR beta chain was sequenced for a study of vaccination effects on CD4 cells after COVID-19. On the study more broadly: Following the second dose by a median of 72 days, the post-vaccine samples were obtained.

This CDR3 has 15 residues. The V end lost 2 bases, the J end lost 9 bases, and 15 bases lay between the germline ends. The V gene's germline CDR1 is SGHRS and CDR2 YFSETQ. On this clone itself: What it recognizes is unknown.

Sequencing followed a ViraFEST assay step that expanded antigen-specific CD4+ T cells with viral peptide pools. An approximately nine-day culture period preceded the isolation of CD4+ T cells. Subjects were given two BNT162b2 or mRNA-1273 vaccine doses. Vaccine recipients, nucleocapsid antibody negative, had no prior SARS-CoV-2 infection. Using immunoSEQ multiplex PCR, the repertoire was profiled, and TCRdb retains in-frame clones only, with some absent. The data show over 25,000 clones, roughly 80% seen once. This specimen consisted of CD4+ T cells from PBMCs cultured with SARS-CoV-2 spike peptides, obtained after COVID-19 vaccination. The sequence was collected from a human donor who received a COVID-19 vaccine. Some clones in this sample may be carry-over from other donors' samples. The chain joins TRBV5-1 to TRBJ1-6; no definite D call. CDR3 amino acids: CASSFGGQGLSPLHF. In DNA, the CDR3 is TGCGCCAGCAGCTTCGGAGGTCAAGGGCTTTCACCCCTCCACTTT.